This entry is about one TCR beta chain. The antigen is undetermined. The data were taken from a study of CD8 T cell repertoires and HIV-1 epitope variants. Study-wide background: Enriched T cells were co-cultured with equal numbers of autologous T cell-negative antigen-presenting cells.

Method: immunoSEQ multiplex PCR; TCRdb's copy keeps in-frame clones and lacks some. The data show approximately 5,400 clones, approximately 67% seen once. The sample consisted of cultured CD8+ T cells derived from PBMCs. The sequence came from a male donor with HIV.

In nucleotides, the CDR3 is TGCGCCAGCAGCCAACTAGGGGGCGGTGCTTTCTTT. It translates to CASSQLGGGAFF. The V call is TRBV4-1, the J call TRBJ1-1, with 7 nucleotides matching TRBD1. The CDR3 totals 12 residues. V shed 2 bases and J 11 bases; nucleotides not matched to a gene: 5. The germline gives CDR1 MGHRA, CDR2 YSYEKL.